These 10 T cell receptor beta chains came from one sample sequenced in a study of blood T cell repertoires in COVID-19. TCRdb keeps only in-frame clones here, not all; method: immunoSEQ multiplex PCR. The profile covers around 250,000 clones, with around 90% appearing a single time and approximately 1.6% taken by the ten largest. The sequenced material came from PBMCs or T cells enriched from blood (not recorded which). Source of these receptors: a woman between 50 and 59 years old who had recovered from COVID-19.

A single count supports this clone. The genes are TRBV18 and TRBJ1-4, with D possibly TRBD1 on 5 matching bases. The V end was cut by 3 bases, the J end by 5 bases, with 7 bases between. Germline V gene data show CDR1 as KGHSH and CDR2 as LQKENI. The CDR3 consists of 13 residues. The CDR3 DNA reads TGTGCCAGCTCACCGGGGCAGAATGAAAAACTGTTTTTT. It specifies CASSPGQNEKLFF.

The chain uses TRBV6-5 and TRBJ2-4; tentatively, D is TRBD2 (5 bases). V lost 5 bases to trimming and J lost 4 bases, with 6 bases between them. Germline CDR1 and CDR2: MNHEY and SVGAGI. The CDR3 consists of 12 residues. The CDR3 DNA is TGTGCCAGCAGTCGGAGGAAAAACATTCAGTACTTC. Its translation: CASSRRKNIQYF.

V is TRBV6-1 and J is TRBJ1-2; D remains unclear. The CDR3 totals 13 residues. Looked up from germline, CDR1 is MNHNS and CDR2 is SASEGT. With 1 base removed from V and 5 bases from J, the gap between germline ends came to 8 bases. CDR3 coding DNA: TGTGCCAGCAGTGAAGTTCCAGATTATGGCTACACCTTC. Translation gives CASSEVPDYGYTF.

In DNA, the CDR3 is TGCAGCGTCGTCACAGGGTCAATTGGCTACACCTTC. This encodes CSVVTGSIGYTF. The chain is built from TRBV29-1 and TRBJ1-2, with D tentatively TRBD1 (6 bases). CDR1 and CDR2 (germline): SQVTM, ANQGSEA. The V and J ends lost 6 bases and 7 bases respectively, with 15 bases between them. The CDR3 loop spans 12 amino acids.

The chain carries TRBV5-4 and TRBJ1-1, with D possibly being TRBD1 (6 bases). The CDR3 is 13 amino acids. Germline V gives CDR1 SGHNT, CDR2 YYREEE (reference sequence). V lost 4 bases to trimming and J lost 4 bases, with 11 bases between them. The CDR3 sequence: CASSRNRVTEAFF. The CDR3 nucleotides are TGTGCCAGCAGCCGAAACAGGGTCACTGAAGCTTTCTTT.

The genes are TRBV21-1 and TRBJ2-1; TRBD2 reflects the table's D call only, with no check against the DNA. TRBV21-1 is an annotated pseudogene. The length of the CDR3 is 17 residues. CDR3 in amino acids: CASSPVRPSGVYNEQFF. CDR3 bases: TGTGCCAGCAGTCCAGTACGTCCTAGCGGGGTTTACAATGAGCAGTTCTTC.

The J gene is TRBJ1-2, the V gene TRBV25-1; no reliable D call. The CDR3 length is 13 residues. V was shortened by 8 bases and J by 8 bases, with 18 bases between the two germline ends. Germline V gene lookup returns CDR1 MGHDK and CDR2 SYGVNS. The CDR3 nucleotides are TGTGCCAGCCGAGACGATCGGGAGTCCGGCTACACCTTC. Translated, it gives CASRDDRESGYTF.

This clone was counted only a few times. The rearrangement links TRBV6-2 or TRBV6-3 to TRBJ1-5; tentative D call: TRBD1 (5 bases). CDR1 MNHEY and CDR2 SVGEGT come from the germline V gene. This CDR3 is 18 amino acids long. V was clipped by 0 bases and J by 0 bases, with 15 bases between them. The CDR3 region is CASSYSLGGIYSNQPQHF. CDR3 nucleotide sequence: TGTGCCAGCAGTTACTCTCTCGGGGGGATTTATAGCAATCAGCCCCAGCATTTT.

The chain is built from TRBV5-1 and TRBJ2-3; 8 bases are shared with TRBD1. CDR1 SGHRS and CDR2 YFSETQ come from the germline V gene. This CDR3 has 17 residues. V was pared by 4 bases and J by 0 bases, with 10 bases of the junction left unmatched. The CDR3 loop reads CASSTGDRGPSTDTQYF. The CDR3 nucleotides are TGCGCCAGCAGCACCGGAGACAGGGGACCTAGCACAGATACGCAGTATTTT.

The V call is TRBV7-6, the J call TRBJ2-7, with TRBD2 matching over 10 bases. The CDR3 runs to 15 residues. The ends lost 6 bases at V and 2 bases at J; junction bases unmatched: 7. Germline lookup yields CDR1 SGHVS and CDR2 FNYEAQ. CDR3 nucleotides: TGTGCCAGCAGTGGGGGGCTAGCGGGAGCCTACGAGCAGTACTTC. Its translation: CASSGGLAGAYEQYF.